The 28 T cell receptor beta chains in this list originate from one sample, sequenced in a study of blood T cell repertoires in COVID-19. The data were produced by immunoSEQ multiplex PCR, yet TCRdb's version contains in-frame clones alone and is incomplete. The profile covers 160,000 or so clones, with 78% appearing a single time and approximately 14% taken by the ten largest. Sequenced sample: peripheral blood. Source of these receptors: a woman of 80 years or more with acute or convalescent COVID-19.

This chain links TRBV4-1 with TRBJ2-5, with D hard to call. CDR1 is MGHRA, CDR2 YSYEKL, per germline. The CDR3 is 14 amino acids. V was pared by 4 bases and J by 2 bases, with 11 bases between. This CDR3 is CASSRLLEQETQYF. CDR3 coding DNA: TGCGCCAGCAGCCGCCTCCTTGAGCAAGAGACCCAGTACTTC.

The chain is built from TRBV18 and TRBJ1-2; 7 bases match TRBD1. V lost 3 bases, J lost 4 bases, and 5 bases stayed unmatched. The CDR3 totals 14 residues. The germline V gene has CDR1 KGHSH and CDR2 LQKENI. The CDR3 nucleotides read TGTGCCAGCTCACCCGGGACAGTTGGCTATGGCTACACCTTC. Its translation is CASSPGTVGYGYTF.

The chain employs TRBV5-1 and TRBJ1-1; D is possibly TRBD1 (6 bases). Germline V gene data show CDR1 as SGHRS and CDR2 as YFSETQ. This CDR3 contains 16 residues. Trimming stripped 4 bases from V and 2 bases from J, with 18 bases between. The CDR3 reads CASSPGTGQLNTEAFF. CDR3 in DNA: TGCGCCAGCAGCCCCGGAACTGGACAGCTTAACACTGAAGCTTTCTTT.

The chain joins TRBV5-1 to TRBJ2-1, with D possibly TRBD1 on 5 matching bases. Trimming cost V 5 bases and J 8 bases, with 11 bases left between them. This CDR3 spans 12 amino acids. Germline V gene lookup returns CDR1 SGHRS and CDR2 YFSETQ. This CDR3 is CASSPQGDEQFF. CDR3 nucleotide sequence: TGCGCCAGCAGTCCTCAGGGCGATGAGCAGTTCTTC.

The chain employs TRBV28 and TRBJ2-7; 12 positions match TRBD2. This CDR3 region has 14 residues. From germline, CDR1 is MDHEN and CDR2 SYDVKM. J lost 4 bases, V lost 5 bases, and 3 bases had no gene match. In nucleotides, the CDR3 is TGTGCCAGCAGTGTTACTAGCGGGAGGTACGAGCAGTACTTC. Translating it yields CASSVTSGRYEQYF.

This sequence joins TRBV28 and TRBJ1-2; D may be TRBD1 (6 bases). CDR1 is MDHEN and CDR2 is SYDVKM in the germline V gene. The CDR3 totals 14 residues. V was cut by 5 bases and J by 6 bases, with 16 bases left in between. The CDR3: CASSPLGGGNGYTF. The CDR3 bases are TGTGCCAGCAGTCCTCTCGGGGGGGGCAATGGCTACACCTTC.

The CDR3 loop is CASSQDYNSPLHF. In DNA form, the CDR3 reads TGTGCCAGCAGCCAGGACTATAATTCACCCCTCCACTTT. J is TRBJ1-6 and V is TRBV7-2; D is ambiguous. The germline V gene has CDR1 SGHTA and CDR2 FQGNSA. V shed 5 bases and J shed 3 bases, with 5 bases lying between them. The CDR3 extends over 13 amino acids.

The count of this clone is one. The chain couples TRBV7-9 to TRBJ2-3, with D perhaps matching TRBD2 (6 bases). V was cut by 5 bases and J by 1 base, with 16 bases left in between. From germline, CDR1 is SEHNR and CDR2 FQNEAQ (reference sequence). The CDR3 sequence is 16 residues long. In nucleotides, the CDR3 is TGTGCCAGCAGCGAAGGGCGCTCGGGAGGCACAGATACGCAGTATTTT. It yields the protein CASSEGRSGGTDTQYF.

The chain joins TRBV5-1 to TRBJ1-2; 7 positions match TRBD1. The CDR3 runs 13 residues. The germline V gene encodes CDR1 SGHRS and CDR2 YFSETQ. The junction had 2 bases not matched to a gene; V was cut back by 0 bases and J by 6 bases. CDR3: CASSLGQGNGYTF. Written as DNA, the CDR3 is TGCGCCAGCAGCTTGGGACAGGGTAATGGCTACACCTTC.

The chain combines TRBV5-1 with TRBJ1-2; TRBD1 matches at 7 bases. V lost 0 bases and J lost 8; bases outside the gene matches: 4. The CDR3 is 13 residues long. Germline CDR1 SGHRS, CDR2 YFSETQ. CDR3 residues: CASSLGQGRGYTF. The CDR3 nucleotides are TGCGCCAGCAGCTTGGGACAGGGCCGGGGCTACACCTTC. The whole variable domain, remainder taken from reference TRBV5-1 and TRBJ1-2, is KAGVTQTPRYLIKTRGQQVTLSCSPISGHRSVSWYQQTPGQGLQFLFEYFSETQRNKGNFPGRFSGRQFSNSRSEMNVSTLELGDSALYLCASSLGQGRGYTFGSGTRLTVV.

The V gene is TRBV2, the J gene TRBJ2-2; D remains unclear. The CDR3 covers 14 residues. V was cut by 4 bases and J by 1 base, with 7 bases left in between. Germline V gives CDR1 SNHLY, CDR2 FYNNEI. The CDR3 DNA reads as TGTGCCAGCAGTGGGGCAGTGAACACCGGGGAGCTGTTTTTT. Its translation: CASSGAVNTGELFF. The variable domain in full, with the rest retrieved from reference TRBV2 and TRBJ2-2, is EPEVTQTPSHQVTQMGQEVILRCVPISNHLYFYWYRQILGQKVEFLVSFYNNEISEKSEIFDDQFSVERPDGSNFTLKIRSTKLEDSAMYFCASSGAVNTGELFFGEGSRLTVL.

The V gene is TRBV2, the J gene TRBJ2-1, with 9 positions matching TRBD1. Per germline, CDR1 SNHLY and CDR2 FYNNEI. CDR3 length: 16 amino acids. With V trimmed by 6 bases and J by 3 bases, 9 bases remained unmatched. The CDR3 region is CASSLLTGGFYNEQFF. CDR3 DNA: TGTGCCAGCAGCCTCCTGACAGGGGGTTTCTACAATGAGCAGTTCTTC.

This sequence joins TRBV10-3 and TRBJ2-3, with D unclear. This CDR3 region has 13 residues. The germline V gene encodes CDR1 ENHRY and CDR2 SYGVKD. The V gene lost 2 bases and the J gene lost 3 bases, with 6 bases spanning the gap. CDR3 loop: CAISEPRTDTQYF. The CDR3, as DNA: TGTGCCATCAGTGAGCCTAGAACAGATACGCAGTATTTT.

CDR3 loop: CASSLGGADQPQHF. CDR3 DNA: TGCGCCAGCAGCTTGGGAGGAGCGGATCAGCCCCAGCATTTT. The chain has TRBV5-1 and TRBJ1-5; D unclear. Germline-derived CDR1 and CDR2 are SGHRS and YFSETQ. The CDR3 extends over 14 amino acids. The V end lost 0 bases, the J end lost 5 bases, and 9 bases lay between the germline ends. Combining the CDR3 with reference TRBV5-1 and TRBJ1-5 gives the whole variable domain KAGVTQTPRYLIKTRGQQVTLSCSPISGHRSVSWYQQTPGQGLQFLFEYFSETQRNKGNFPGRFSGRQFSNSRSEMNVSTLELGDSALYLCASSLGGADQPQHFGDGTRLSIL.

The rearrangement uses TRBV3-1 (or the pseudogene TRBV3-2) and TRBJ1-6; 8 bases are a match to TRBD1. Trimming at V came to 4 bases and at J to 5 bases, leaving 7 bases not matched to a gene. The CDR3 extends over 16 amino acids. Germline values: CDR1 LGHDT, CDR2 YNNKEL (reference sequence). CDR3 in amino acids: CASSLDRGWDNSPLHF. The CDR3 DNA reads as TGTGCCAGCAGCCTCGACAGGGGTTGGGATAATTCACCCCTCCACTTT.

CDR3 sequence (DNA): TGCGCCAGCAGCTTGGGGCAGGGGAGAGAAAAACTGTTTTTT. This codes for CASSLGQGREKLFF. V usage is TRBV5-1 and J usage is TRBJ1-4; D is possibly TRBD1 (6 bases). Trimming stripped 0 bases from V and 8 bases from J, with 11 bases between. This CDR3 has 14 residues. Germline loops: CDR1 SGHRS, CDR2 YFSETQ.

This clone was counted once. The V call is TRBV7-8, the J call TRBJ2-2; 7 positions match TRBD2. The CDR3 has 16 amino acids. Germline loops: CDR1 SGHVS, CDR2 FQNEAQ. V shed 5 bases, J shed 4 bases, and the junction held 10 bases outside the gene matches. Here the CDR3 reads CASSAGRLAATGELFF. CDR3 in DNA: TGTGCCAGCAGCGCAGGCCGACTAGCCGCCACCGGGGAGCTGTTTTTT.

The rearrangement joins TRBV3-1 (or the pseudogene TRBV3-2) to TRBJ1-2; no reliable D call. The ends were cut back, 0 bases at V and 4 bases at J, with 15 bases in the middle. CDR3 size: 16 residues. From germline, CDR1 is LGHDT and CDR2 YNNKEL (reference sequence). The chain's CDR3 is CASSQDPGSRAYGYTF. Written as DNA, the CDR3 is TGTGCCAGCAGCCAAGATCCTGGGAGTAGAGCCTATGGCTACACCTTC.

V gene TRBV5-4 combines with J gene TRBJ1-2, with a possible D match to TRBD1 (6 bases). Germline V gene sequence: CDR1 SGHNT, CDR2 YYREEE (reference sequence). CDR3 size: 17 residues. Trimming pared 1 base from V and 3 bases from J, leaving 19 bases between. CDR3 nucleotides: TGTGCCAGCAGCTTGAGGATGGACAGCCAGGGGTACTATGGCTACACCTTC. Encoded protein: CASSLRMDSQGYYGYTF.

V gene TRBV4-1 combines with J gene TRBJ1-2; D unresolved. Trimming removed 3 bases from V and 11 bases from J, with 16 bases in between. Germline loops: CDR1 MGHRA, CDR2 YSYEKL. The CDR3 sequence is 13 residues long. Here the CDR3 reads CASSQIERRSYTF. CDR3 in DNA: TGCGCCAGCAGCCAGATAGAACGGCGGAGTTACACCTTC.

The CDR3 sequence: CASSPSRGQNIQYF. CDR3 sequence (DNA): TGCGCCAGCAGCCCTTCAAGGGGCCAAAACATTCAGTACTTC. The V call is TRBV4-1, the J call TRBJ2-4; a possible D gene is TRBD1 (5 bases). V shed 4 bases and J shed 5 bases, with 12 bases lying between them. This CDR3 is 14 amino acids long. CDR1 and CDR2 from the germline V gene are MGHRA and YSYEKL.

J is TRBJ2-2 and V is TRBV30; tentatively, D is TRBD1 (5 bases). The CDR3 extends over 13 amino acids. From germline, CDR1 is GTSNPN and CDR2 SVGIG (reference sequence). Trimming stripped 3 bases from V and 6 bases from J, with 11 bases between. In nucleotides, the CDR3 is TGTGCCTGGAGGGCAGGGTGGTCCGGGGAGCTGTTTTTT. Translated, it gives CAWRAGWSGELFF.

CDR3 nucleotide sequence: TGTGCCAGCAGGCCGGGACAGGGGTTTGAAAAACTGTTTTTT. This codes for CASRPGQGFEKLFF. V and J are TRBV6-5 and TRBJ1-4; 10 bases match TRBD1. The J segment lost 7 bases and the V segment lost 6 bases, leaving 5 bases of the junction unmatched. The CDR3 is 14 residues long. Germline-derived CDR1 and CDR2 are MNHEY and SVGAGI.

Here the CDR3 DNA reads TGTGCCAGCAGCGTAGCTACAGGGGAGTCTGGAAACACCATATATTTT. Encoded protein: CASSVATGESGNTIYF. The chain combines TRBV9 with TRBJ1-3; 7 nucleotides line up with TRBD1. V gave up 0 bases and J gave up 1 base; unmatched junction bases: 4. The CDR3 runs 16 residues. Germline assignment: CDR1 SGDLS and CDR2 YYNGEE.

A word on this clone: This same CDR3 is encoded by further DNA sequences in the sample. The chain couples TRBV28 to TRBJ2-7, with 14 bases matching TRBD2. This CDR3 comprises 16 residues. Unmatched junction bases numbered 2, after V lost 1 base and J lost 3 bases. Germline V gene lookup returns CDR1 MDHEN and CDR2 SYDVKM. For the CDR3, the DNA is TGTGCCAGCAGTTTATCCGGGACTAGCGGGAGCTACGAGCAGTACTTC. Amino acids: CASSLSGTSGSYEQYF. The whole variable domain, remainder taken from reference TRBV28 and TRBJ2-7, is DVKVTQSSRYLVKRTGEKVFLECVQDMDHENMFWYRQDPGLGLRLIYFSYDVKMKEKGDIPEGYSVSREKKERFSLILESASTNQTSMYLCASSLSGTSGSYEQYFGPGTRLTVT.

This clone was seen a few times. This chain connects TRBV7-8 to TRBJ2-7; D is perhaps TRBD2 (5 bases). Germline CDR1 is SGHVS and CDR2 is FQNEAQ. The CDR3 sequence is 15 residues long. V was shortened by 2 bases and J by 3 bases, with 14 bases between the two germline ends. Written as DNA, the CDR3 is TGTGCCAGCAGCTTATGGAGTGAGGGCTTCTACGAGCAGTACTTC. The encoded protein is CASSLWSEGFYEQYF.

The chain recombines TRBV6-5 with TRBJ1-1, with 7 bases matching TRBD1. After removal of 7 bases from V and 4 bases from J, the junction contained 9 bases not matched to a gene. Germline assignment: CDR1 MNHEY and CDR2 SVGAGI. CDR3 size: 14 residues. CDR3 DNA: TGTGCCAGCATCATAACCGGGACAGTCACTGAAGCTTTCTTT. Encoded protein: CASIITGTVTEAFF.

This sequence joins TRBV12-3 or TRBV12-4 and TRBJ1-6; a weak D match, TRBD1 (6 bases). There are 13 residues in the CDR3. V was pared by 6 bases and J by 10 bases, with 13 bases between. The CDR3 loop reads CASSPRRGSPLHF. The CDR3 DNA follows: TGTGCCAGCAGCCCCCGCAGGGGCTCACCCCTCCACTTT.